This T cell receptor beta chain was obtained from a study of T cells in Graves' hyperthyroidism and ophthalmopathy. Overall study findings and caveats: In validation, the model predicted ophthalmopathy. These predictions came a median about 6 months before onset.

This clonotype was recorded many times. Its specificity is not known. Deletions cut 1 base from V and 4 bases from J, with 10 bases between. This CDR3 contains 14 residues. The germline CDR1 and CDR2 sequences are SGHVS and FNYEAQ. The TCR beta CDR3 regions underwent amplification using RNA transcripts as the source. TCR CDR3 underwent first-round RT-PCR with the HTBI primer set. TCRdb re-derived calls from the multiplex PCR reads in MiXCR, one entry per CDR3 protein. The sample has under 350,000 distinct CDR3 sequences; 10% to 15% are singletons. Patients aged 18 to 65 had newly diagnosed hyperthyroidism that had lasted under 2 months. At first hyperthyroidism diagnosis, before any ophthalmopathy symptoms, the blood sample was collected.

The sample comprised blood. The chain links TRBV7-6 to TRBJ1-1; no clear D. The receptor's source is a woman aged 25 to 39 with Graves' hyperthyroidism that later progressed to Graves' ophthalmopathy. This chain's CDR3 is CASSLDEGSTEAFF. As DNA, the CDR3 is TGTGCCAGCAGCTTAGATGAAGGGAGCACTGAAGCTTTCTTT. The complete variable domain, with remaining parts taken from reference TRBV7-6 and TRBJ1-1, reads GAGVSQSPRYKVTKRGQDVALRCDPISGHVSLYWYRQALGQGPEFLTYFNYEAQQDKSGLPNDRFSAERPEGSISTLTIQRTEQRDSAMYRCASSLDEGSTEAFFGQGTRLTVV.